The present entry profiles one T cell receptor beta chain with its context. Its specificity is not known. Germline is not matched at one junction end, which may reflect a read error. The lymph nodes were axillary draining lymph nodes from breast cancer patients. In TCRdb, the multiplex PCR reads were re-called with MiXCR into one record per CDR3 protein. The table shows about 180,000 distinct CDR3 sequences, with 30% to 35% occurring only once. These data come from a study of breast tumors, draining lymph nodes, adjacent tissues. Regarding the study as a whole: Tumor T cell lymph node origin was a supported hypothesis, not proven. Tumors had less TCR diversity than lymph nodes, more than nontumor tissue. The data were judged consistent with most tumor T cells coming from lymph node and expanding in tumor. Luminal-like breast cancer showed significantly greater tumor-nontumor repertoire similarity than basal-like breast cancer did.

This CDR3 region has 13 residues. The V gene's germline CDR1 is SSHAT and CDR2 FNYEAQ (reference sequence). Sequenced input: axillary lymph node tissue. This chain joins TRBV7-7 and TRBJ1-1; no clear D. The origin of this receptor is a female donor with breast cancer. Some clones in this sample may be carry-over from other donors' samples. The CDR3 loop reads CASSLVPNTEAFF. CDR3 sequence (DNA): TGTGCTAGCAGCTTAGTTCCGAACACTGAAGCTTTCTTT.